The rows below give T cell receptor beta chains drawn from one sample of a study of shared clonotypes between healthy human individuals. Sequencing was performed with immunoSEQ multiplex PCR; in TCRdb, only in-frame clones are kept and a portion is missing. The sample lists about 1 million clones, more than 60% occurring once. The sample comprised memory CD4+ T cells sorted from blood. These receptors originate from a man aged 18 to 30 in good health. CDR3s include the opening cysteine and the closing phenylalanine or tryptophan. D genes are given only for firm matches. Size tells how often a clone was seen (once, few, many) or the class of an expanded clone, and some rows leave it out.

>.|TRBJ2-5|.|TRBV10-3
TGTGCCATCAGCATGGGGCTCGGAGAGACCCAGTACTTC
CAISMGLGETQYF
>.|TRBJ1-5|.|TRBV5-5
TGTGCCAGCAGCGTTGTGGGGGATAATCAGCCCCAGCATTTT
CASSVVGDNQPQHF
>.|TRBJ1-5|.|TRBV6-6
TGTGCCAGCAGTAATTTACAGGGAGCTGGTCAGCCCCAGCATTTT
CASSNLQGAGQPQHF
>.|TRBJ2-6|.|TRBV6-5
TGTGCCAGCAGTTACAGGGTCTCTGGGGCCAACGTCCTGACTTTC
CASSYRVSGANVLTF
>TRBD2|TRBJ2-3|few|TRBV5-4
TGTGCCAGCAGCACCACTAGCGGGGGGGTCGCAGATACGCAGTATTTT
CASSTTSGGVADTQYF
>.|TRBJ1-1|many|TRBV5-1
TGCGCCAGCAGCTTGGGACCCTCGAACACTGAAGCTTTCTTT
CASSLGPSNTEAFF
>TRBD1|TRBJ2-2|.|TRBV6-1
TGTGCCAGCAGAGGACAGGCCTTATTGGGGCTGTTTTTT
CASRGQALLGLFF
>.|TRBJ1-5|once|TRBV10-3
TGTGCCATCAATAGAGGGGGGCCTGGCAATCAGCCCCAGCATTTT
CAINRGGPGNQPQHF
>.|TRBJ2-7|few|TRBV6-5
TGTGCCAGCAGCCCGATCGTTGCCTACGAGCAGTACTTC
CASSPIVAYEQYF
>.|TRBJ2-7|.|TRBV4-3
TGCGCCAGCAGCCAGGAAGGGGGGGGTTCCTACGAGCAGTACTTC
CASSQEGGGSYEQYF
>TRBD2|TRBJ2-7|.|TRBV7-8
TGTGCCAGCAGGAGAGATAGAGCGGGAGGTTCCTACGAGCAGTACTTC
CASRRDRAGGSYEQYF
>.|TRBJ2-2|.|TRBV19
TGTGCCAGCATCCCCCTCGGCGGCACCGGGGAGCTGTTTTTT
CASIPLGGTGELFF
>TRBD2|TRBJ2-7|.|TRBV29-1
TGCAGCGTTGAAGGTGCGAGCGGGAGGCCCTCCTACGAGCAGTACTTC
CSVEGASGRPSYEQYF
>TRBD1|TRBJ2-4|.|TRBV6-1
TGTGCCAGCAGTGCGGGACAGGGCAAAAACATTCAGTACTTC
CASSAGQGKNIQYF
>.|TRBJ2-5|few|TRBV7-2
TGTGCCAGCAGCTATGCGATGGGAGAGACCCAGTACTTC
CASSYAMGETQYF
>.|TRBJ2-7|.|TRBV20-1
TGCAGTGCTAGGGACGGGAAAGAGCAGTACTTC
CSARDGKEQYF
>TRBD2|TRBJ2-3|many|TRBV11-2
TGTGCCAGCAGCTTACGTAGCGATAGCGGGGGGTACACAGATACGCAGTATTTT
CASSLRSDSGGYTDTQYF
>.|TRBJ2-7|.|TRBV2
TGTGCCAGCAGTCTACAGGGCGAGGGGCCCTACGAGCAGTACTTC
CASSLQGEGPYEQYF
>.|TRBJ1-5|.|TRBV5-5
TGTGCCAGCAGCTTGGTAGGGGATTATAGCAATCAGCCCCAGCATTTT
CASSLVGDYSNQPQHF
>TRBD2|TRBJ2-7|once|TRBV11-3
TGTGCCAGCAGCTTAGACGGGACTAGCGGTACCTACGAGCAGTACTTC
CASSLDGTSGTYEQYF
>.|TRBJ1-6|.|TRBV30
TGTGCCTGGAGTGTACTCCGGACAGATAATTCACCCCTCCACTTT
CAWSVLRTDNSPLHF
>.|TRBJ2-7|.|TRBV5-4
TGTGCCAGCAGCTTGGATCCAGGCGGAGCCTACGAGCAGTACTTC
CASSLDPGGAYEQYF
>TRBD2|TRBJ2-5|.|TRBV28
TGTGCCAGCAGTTTCCCACTAGCGGGGGTACAAGAGACCCAGTACTTC
CASSFPLAGVQETQYF
>.|TRBJ2-5|.|TRBV20-1
TGCAGTGCGGACCCCCAAGAGACCCAGTACTTC
CSADPQETQYF
>TRBD1|TRBJ2-3|.|TRBV5-1
TGCGCCAGCAGCTTGGGGACAGGCCCAGATACGCAGTATTTT
CASSLGTGPDTQYF
>.|TRBJ1-6|.|TRBV30
TGTGCCTGGGCCCCCCTCCCTCATTCACCCCTCCACTTT
CAWAPLPHSPLHF
>TRBD1|TRBJ1-1|.|TRBV28
TGTGCCAGCAGTCTCCGACAGGGCGAAGCTTTCTTT
CASSLRQGEAFF
>.|TRBJ1-2|.|TRBV19
TGTGCCAGTAGTATGGCAGGGTCGCGGGGCTACACCTTC
CASSMAGSRGYTF
>.|TRBJ2-7|few|TRBV19
TGTGCCAGTAACCCGGGAGGAGGGGGGCTCTACGAGCAGTACTTC
CASNPGGGGLYEQYF
>.|TRBJ2-3|.|TRBV7-2
TGTGCCAGCAGCTCGAGGGGAGGGGGTACAGATACGCAGTATTTT
CASSSRGGGTDTQYF
>.|TRBJ1-5|few|TRBV7-2
TGTGCCAGCAGCTTAGTCCTTAATCAGCCCCAGCATTTT
CASSLVLNQPQHF
>TRBD2|TRBJ2-1|.|TRBV13
TGTGCCACAGGGACTAGCGGGAGTCTATCAAATGAGCAGTTCTTC
CATGTSGSLSNEQFF
>.|TRBJ1-5|.|TRBV4-2
TGTGCCAGCAGCCAAGCTTCAGGATCGGGTGATCAGCCCCAGCATTTT
CASSQASGSGDQPQHF
>.|TRBJ1-5|.|TRBV30
TGTGCCTGGAGTGGCCAGGGGACTCAGCCCCAGCATTTT
CAWSGQGTQPQHF
>TRBD1|TRBJ2-1|.|TRBV19
TGTGCCAGTAGTATTCGGGCAGGGGGCTTCAATGAGCAGTTCTTC
CASSIRAGGFNEQFF
>.|TRBJ1-1|once|TRBV27
TGTGCCAGCGGACGGGGGGACACTGAAGCTTTCTTT
CASGRGDTEAFF
>.|TRBJ2-3|.|TRBV28
TGTGCCAGCAGTCCAGCACTCGGACAGCCCACAGATACGCAGTATTTT
CASSPALGQPTDTQYF
>.|TRBJ1-2|.|TRBV28
TGTGCCAGCAGTTTATTCGGGTCTGGCTACACCTTC
CASSLFGSGYTF
>.|TRBJ2-7|.|TRBV10-3
TGTGCCATCAGTGGAGAGAAGTACGAGCAGTACTTC
CAISGEKYEQYF
>TRBD1|TRBJ1-2|.|TRBV2
TGTGCCAGCAGGGAAGGACAGGGAGGTAACTATGGCTACACCTTC
CASREGQGGNYGYTF
>TRBD2|TRBJ2-2|.|TRBV7-2
TGTGCCAGCAGCTCCGGACTAGGGGAGTCCGGGGAGCTGTTTTTT
CASSSGLGESGELFF
>.|TRBJ1-3|.|TRBV7-2
TGTGCCAGCAGCCCGAGTGGCGGGAGCACCATATATTTT
CASSPSGGSTIYF
>TRBD1|TRBJ2-1|.|TRBV2
TGTGCCAGCACCCGGGACAGAAGCTACAATGAGCAGTTCTTC
CASTRDRSYNEQFF
>.|TRBJ2-2|.|TRBV5-1
TGCGCCAGCAGCTTAGGCGGAAAAGCGAACACCGGGGAGCTGTTTTTT
CASSLGGKANTGELFF
>TRBD1|TRBJ2-7|once|TRBV5-1
TGCGCCAGCAGCAGGGGACAGAGGTCCTACGAGCAGTACTTC
CASSRGQRSYEQYF
>.|TRBJ2-5|.|TRBV6-5
TGTGCCAGCATCAACGCGGGACGCCAAGAGACCCAGTACTTC
CASINAGRQETQYF
>.|TRBJ2-2|.|TRBV5-1
TGCGCCAGCAGCCTACGCCTGGGGGGCACCGGGGAGCTGTTTTTT
CASSLRLGGTGELFF
>.|TRBJ2-2|.|TRBV4-2
TGTGCCAGCAGCCTAGGGACGGGAAAGAACACCGGGGAGCTGTTTTTT
CASSLGTGKNTGELFF
>TRBD2|TRBJ2-7|.|TRBV5-4
TGTGCCAGCAGCTCGAGCGGGGGGCTATACGAGCAGTACTTC
CASSSSGGLYEQYF
>TRBD1|TRBJ1-2|.|TRBV2
TGTGCCAGCAGTTTGGACAGGGGGCAGAACTATGGCTACACCTTC
CASSLDRGQNYGYTF
>TRBD2|TRBJ2-3|.|TRBV19
TGTGCCAGTAGTATACGACTAGCGGGAGGAACAGATACGCAGTATTTT
CASSIRLAGGTDTQYF
>TRBD1|TRBJ2-3|.|TRBV25-1
TGTGCCAGCAGTCCCTCCGGGACAGGACTCACAGATACGCAGTATTTT
CASSPSGTGLTDTQYF
>TRBD1|TRBJ2-2|few|TRBV27
TGTGCCAGCAGTCTCCGCCTGACGGCAGGGGGCACCGGGGAGCTGTTTTTT
CASSLRLTAGGTGELFF
>.|TRBJ2-7|.|TRBV19
TGTGCCAGTAGTATAACAGGCAGCTCCTACGAGCAGTACTTC
CASSITGSSYEQYF
>TRBD2|TRBJ2-4|.|TRBV7-2
TGTGCCAGCAGCTTAAGGTCTTGGACTAGCGGGAACAAAAACATTCAGTACTTC
CASSLRSWTSGNKNIQYF